One T cell receptor beta chain is described in this entry. Its antigen remains unknown. The sample is drawn from a study of T cell responses to AZD1222 COVID-19 vaccine. Findings of the study overall: There were mostly white British donors and more females than males, and clonal diversity was possibly underestimated.

Germline V gene sequence: CDR1 SGHTA, CDR2 FQGNSA. Between the trimmed V and J ends, which lost 5 bases and 0 bases, there was a span of 10 bases. CDR3 size: 15 residues. Assay used: immunoSEQ multiplex PCR; TCRdb lists only in-frame clones, some missing. The table includes some 120,000 clones, 84% detected once. This chain uses TRBV7-2 with TRBJ2-2, with D possibly matching TRBD2 (5 bases). The clonotype was recovered from an adult who received the AZD1222 COVID-19 vaccine. Sequencing was performed on peripheral blood, taken 28 days after the second AZD1222 dose. For the CDR3, the DNA is TGTGCCAGCAGCCTAAGCGGATCGAACACCGGGGAGCTGTTTTTT. It is translated as CASSLSGSNTGELFF.